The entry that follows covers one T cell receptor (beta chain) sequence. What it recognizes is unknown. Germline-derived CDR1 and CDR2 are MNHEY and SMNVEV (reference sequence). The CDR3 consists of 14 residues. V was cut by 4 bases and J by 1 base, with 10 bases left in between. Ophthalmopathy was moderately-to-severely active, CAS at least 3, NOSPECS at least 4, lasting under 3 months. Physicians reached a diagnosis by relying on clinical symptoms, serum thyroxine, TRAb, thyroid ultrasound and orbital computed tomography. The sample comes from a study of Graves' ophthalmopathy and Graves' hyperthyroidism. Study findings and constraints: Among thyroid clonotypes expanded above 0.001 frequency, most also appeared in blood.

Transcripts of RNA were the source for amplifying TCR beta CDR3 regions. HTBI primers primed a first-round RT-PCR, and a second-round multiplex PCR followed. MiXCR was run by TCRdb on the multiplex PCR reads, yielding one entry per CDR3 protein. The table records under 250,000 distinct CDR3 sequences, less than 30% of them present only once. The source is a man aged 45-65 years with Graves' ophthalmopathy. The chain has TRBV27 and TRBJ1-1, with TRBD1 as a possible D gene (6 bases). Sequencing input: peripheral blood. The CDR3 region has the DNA TGTGCCAGCAGTTCGGGGGCGACGAACACTGAAGCTTTCTTT. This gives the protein CASSSGATNTEAFF.